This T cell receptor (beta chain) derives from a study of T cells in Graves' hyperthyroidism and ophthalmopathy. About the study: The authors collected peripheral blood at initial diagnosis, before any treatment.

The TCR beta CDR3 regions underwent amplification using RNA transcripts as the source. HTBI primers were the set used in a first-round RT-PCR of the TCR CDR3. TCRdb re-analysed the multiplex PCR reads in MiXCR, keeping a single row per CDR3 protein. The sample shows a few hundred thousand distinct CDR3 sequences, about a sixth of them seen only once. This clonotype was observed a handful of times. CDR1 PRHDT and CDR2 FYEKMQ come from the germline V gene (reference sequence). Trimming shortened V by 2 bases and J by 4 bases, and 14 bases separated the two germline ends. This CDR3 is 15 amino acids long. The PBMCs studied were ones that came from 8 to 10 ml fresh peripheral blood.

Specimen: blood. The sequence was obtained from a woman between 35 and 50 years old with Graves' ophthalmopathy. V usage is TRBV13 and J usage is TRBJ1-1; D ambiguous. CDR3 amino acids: CASSLLSIGRTEAFF. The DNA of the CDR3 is TGTGCCAGCAGCTTATTATCAATTGGGCGCACTGAAGCTTTCTTT.